This note documents a single T cell receptor (beta chain) sequence. Its specificity is not known. The data are from a study of cytomegalovirus exposure and HLA in healthy donors. PCR was performed using 60 Vbeta and 13 Jbeta primers. The repertoire was sequenced with immunoSEQ multiplex PCR; TCRdb's copy has only in-frame clones and lacks some. The sample includes some 150,000 clones, about 73% of them seen just once. Overall study results and limits: Later analysis associated a missense DCLRE1C variant with TCR beta V- and J-gene trimming. Presence/absence analysis assumed near-uniform sequencing depth across donors.

The CDR3 totals 16 residues. Germline assignment: CDR1 LNHDA and CDR2 SQIVND (reference sequence). Trimming took 2 bases from V and 8 from J; bases not matched to a gene: 11. The source material was PBMCs. This chain joins TRBV19 and TRBJ1-5; 8 bases are a match to TRBD1. The TCR originated in a woman aged 55-69 years in good health and CMV-seropositive. Written as DNA, the CDR3 is TGTGCCAGTAGTATACCTAACAGGGGGGTCTTTAAGCCCCAGCATTTT. It codes for CASSIPNRGVFKPQHF.